The 27 T cell receptor beta chains below were found in one sample sequenced in a study of cytomegalovirus exposure and HLA in healthy donors. The study ran its PCR with 60 Vbeta and 13 Jbeta primers. Sequencing was performed with immunoSEQ multiplex PCR; in TCRdb, only in-frame clones are kept and a portion is missing. The table lists roughly 150,000 clones, approximately 83% of them singletons. The sequenced sample was PBMCs. The receptors derive from a boy younger than 10 in good health and CMV-seronegative.

This sequence joins TRBV7-8 and TRBJ2-3; 12 bases are a match to TRBD2. The CDR3 runs 18 residues. J was trimmed by 4 bases and V by 0 bases; bases with no gene match: 8. CDR1 is SGHVS and CDR2 is FQNEAQ in the germline V gene. CDR3 in amino acids: CASSLAEGLAGVADTQYF. The CDR3 DNA reads as TGTGCCAGCAGCTTAGCGGAGGGACTAGCGGGCGTGGCAGATACGCAGTATTTT.

This chain connects TRBV27 to TRBJ1-6, with 8 nucleotides matching TRBD1. The CDR3 spans 13 residues. The V gene end was trimmed by 6 bases and the J gene end by 7 bases; junction bases not matched to a gene: 2. Germline CDR1 reads MNHEY; CDR2 reads SMNVEV (reference sequence). CDR3 sequence (DNA): TGTGCCAGCAGGGGACAGGAAAATTCACCCCTCCACTTT. As protein: CASRGQENSPLHF.

This chain links TRBV5-6 with TRBJ2-7; the match to TRBD1 covers 7 bases. Germline trimming cut 4 bases from V and 3 bases from J; bases unmatched to any gene: 10. Germline V CDR1 and CDR2: SGHDT, YYEEEE. The CDR3 is 15 amino acids. This CDR3 is CASSLTGQADYEQYV. The CDR3 DNA follows: TGTGCCAGCAGCCTGACCGGACAGGCCGACTACGAGCAGTACGTC.

The chain recombines TRBV4-3 with TRBJ1-5, with 7 bases matching TRBD1. V lost 0 bases, J lost 5 bases, and 4 bases stayed unmatched. The CDR3 contains 15 residues. From germline, CDR1 is LGHNA and CDR2 YSLEER. The CDR3 DNA reads TGCGCCAGCAGCCAAGACCGGGACAGTTATCAGCCCCAGCATTTT. Amino acid sequence: CASSQDRDSYQPQHF.

The chain uses TRBV11-2 and TRBJ2-7; D is possibly TRBD1 (5 bases). Germline V lookup: CDR1 SGHAT, CDR2 FQNNGV. The CDR3 covers 14 residues. V shed 4 bases and J shed 3 bases, with 13 bases lying between them. CDR3 loop: CASSSGGDSYEQYV. The CDR3 DNA is TGTGCCAGCAGCTCCGGCGGCGACAGCTACGAGCAGTACGTC.

V gene TRBV19 combines with J gene TRBJ2-7, with TRBD2 matching 9 bases. Losses at the gene ends were 5 bases for V and 3 bases for J; bases not matched to a gene: 5. The CDR3 length is 14 residues. Looked up from germline, CDR1 is LNHDA and CDR2 is SQIVND (reference sequence). The CDR3, as DNA: TGTGCCAGTAGTGCCAGCGGGAGGAGCTACGAGCAGTACTTC. Translating gives CASSASGRSYEQYF.

This rearrangement joins TRBV27 to TRBJ1-5; the D is unclear. This CDR3 has 13 amino acids. V lost 2 bases, J lost 5 bases, and 7 bases lay in between. Germline loops: CDR1 MNHEY, CDR2 SMNVEV (reference sequence). CDR3 DNA: TGTGCCAGCAGTTTAGGTACTCATCAGCCCCAGCATTTT. Protein: CASSLGTHQPQHF.

The chain has TRBV10-3 and TRBJ2-1; a possible D gene is TRBD2 (5 bases). This CDR3 is built from 12 residues. The ends were cut back, 6 bases at V and 3 bases at J, with 6 bases in the middle. Per germline, CDR1 ENHRY and CDR2 SYGVKD. The CDR3 protein is CAIRGDYNEQFF. In DNA, the CDR3 is TGTGCCATCAGGGGAGACTACAATGAGCAGTTCTTC.

The J gene is TRBJ2-7, the V gene TRBV4-3, with 9 bases identical to TRBD2. From germline, CDR1 is LGHNA and CDR2 YSLEER. The CDR3 has 15 amino acids. The trim removed 0 bases at V and 1 base at J, leaving 1 base unmatched. The CDR3 here is CASSQESGGSYEQYF. CDR3 DNA sequence: TGCGCCAGCAGCCAAGAAAGCGGGGGGTCCTACGAGCAGTACTTC.

The chain combines TRBV9 with TRBJ1-1; the D is unclear. CDR3 size: 15 residues. From germline, CDR1 is SGDLS and CDR2 YYNGEE. Trimming stripped 3 bases from V and 2 bases from J, with 14 bases between. The CDR3 DNA reads TGTGCCAGCAGCGGAGAAATAGACATAAACACTGAAGCTTTCTTT. The encoded protein is CASSGEIDINTEAFF.

The rearrangement links TRBV7-2 to TRBJ1-2; D remains unclear. This CDR3 contains 16 residues. From germline, CDR1 is SGHTA and CDR2 FQGNSA. The V gene lost 4 bases and the J gene lost 0 bases, with 15 bases spanning the gap. CDR3 region: CASSSPLKLANYGYTF. In DNA, the CDR3 is TGTGCCAGCAGCTCACCACTGAAGCTAGCTAACTATGGCTACACCTTC.

This sequence joins TRBV19 and TRBJ1-1; TRBD1 matches 7 bases. V lost 4 bases, J lost 4 bases, and 3 bases stayed unmatched. Germline CDR1 reads LNHDA; CDR2 reads SQIVND (reference sequence). This CDR3 is 13 amino acids long. DNA for the CDR3: TGTGCCAGTAGTACGACAGGGCGCACTGAAGCTTTCTTT. Amino acids: CASSTTGRTEAFF.

The V call is TRBV29-1, the J call TRBJ2-3; D not certain. This CDR3 comprises 11 residues. Germline V gives CDR1 SQVTM, CDR2 ANQGSEA. V was clipped by 6 bases and J by 2 bases, with 6 bases between them. CDR3 protein: CSVDSTDTQYF. The CDR3, as DNA: TGCAGCGTCGACTCCACAGATACGCAGTATTTT.

The CDR3 DNA is TGTGCCAGCAGTGACAGTCAGGTCGTGAAGCAGTACTTC. Its protein is CASSDSQVVKQYF. V usage is TRBV6-5 and J usage is TRBJ2-7; TRBD1 might be the D (5 bases). The CDR3 is 13 residues long. The V end lost 5 bases, the J end lost 8 bases, and 16 bases lay between the germline ends. Germline V gene sequence: CDR1 MNHEY, CDR2 SVGAGI.

This clone was seen a single time. CDR3 DNA: TGTGCCAGCTCTACCCCCCGGGAGGGCCGTGGAGATACGCAGTATTTT. Translating it yields CASSTPREGRGDTQYF. The V and J genes are TRBV25-1 and TRBJ2-3; 8 bases fit TRBD2. Trimming took 8 bases from V and 5 from J; bases not matched to a gene: 15. The CDR3 extends over 16 amino acids. Germline V gene lookup returns CDR1 MGHDK and CDR2 SYGVNS.

This clone was seen only a few times. The chain carries TRBV5-6 and TRBJ2-2, with 9 bases aligning to TRBD1. The CDR3 consists of 15 residues. After removal of 0 bases from V and 4 bases from J, the junction contained 1 base not matched to a gene. Germline CDR1 is SGHDT and CDR2 is YYEEEE. The CDR3 loop is CASSLGQGGTGELFF. CDR3 coding DNA: TGTGCCAGCAGCTTGGGACAGGGGGGCACCGGGGAGCTGTTTTTT.

The chain links TRBV18 to TRBJ1-6; D gene uncertain. Trimming removed 6 bases from V and 7 bases from J, with 13 bases in between. Germline V gene data show CDR1 as KGHSH and CDR2 as LQKENI. There are 14 residues in the CDR3. The CDR3 nucleotides read TGTGCCAGCTCCGTCGTGGGCGCGAATTCACCCCTCCACTTT. As protein: CASSVVGANSPLHF.

The chain uses TRBV6-1 and TRBJ1-3; D is undetermined. V lost 6 bases and J lost 6, with 15 bases in between. The CDR3 sequence is 14 residues long. Germline V gene data show CDR1 as MNHNS and CDR2 as SASEGT. The CDR3 DNA is TGTGCCAGCAGGATCAGCACAGTCGAAAACACCATATATTTT. This sequence encodes CASRISTVENTIYF.

V and J are TRBV6-1 and TRBJ1-6, with 8 nucleotides matching TRBD1. Germline V gene data show CDR1 as MNHNS and CDR2 as SASEGT. Trimming at V came to 6 bases and at J to 9 bases, leaving 7 bases not matched to a gene. The CDR3 contains 14 residues. CDR3 sequence: CASRGQGAFSPLHF. CDR3 coding DNA: TGTGCCAGCAGGGGGCAGGGGGCTTTTTCACCCCTCCACTTT.

For this clone: The junction shows a germline mismatch at one end, possibly a read error. This chain joins TRBV30 and TRBJ2-6; 16 nucleotides align to TRBD2. The CDR3 spans 21 residues. The germline V gene encodes CDR1 GTSNPN and CDR2 SVGIG (reference sequence). The DNA for the CDR3 is TGTGCCTGGAGGGGGACTAGCGGGAGGGCCACCAGGGGAACCGGGGCCAACGGCCTGACTTTC. Its translation: CAWRGTSGRATRGTGANGLTF.

V usage is TRBV5-5 and J usage is TRBJ2-1, with 13 bases lining up with TRBD2. CDR3 size: 16 residues. Germline-derived CDR1 and CDR2 are SGHKS and YYEKEE (reference sequence). The ends lost 1 base at V and 10 bases at J; junction bases unmatched: 8. The CDR3 loop reads CASSLLLAGGPGEQFF. DNA of the CDR3: TGTGCCAGCAGCTTGCTACTAGCGGGAGGGCCAGGGGAGCAGTTCTTC.

This clone was seen only a few times. The rearrangement joins TRBV6-5 to TRBJ1-1; 10 bases are shared with TRBD1. With V trimmed by 4 bases and J by 4 bases, 6 bases remained unmatched. The germline gives CDR1 MNHEY, CDR2 SVGAGI. This CDR3 has 15 residues. As DNA, the CDR3 is TGTGCCAGCAGTTCACTCAGGACAGGGGGCACTGAAGCTTTCTTT. It specifies CASSSLRTGGTEAFF.

This clone showed up just once. This sequence joins TRBV7-9 and TRBJ2-1, with TRBD1 matching over 8 bases. This CDR3 has 14 amino acids. V was clipped by 3 bases and J by 8 bases; unmatched bases: 6. In germline, CDR1 is SEHNR, CDR2 FQNEAQ (reference sequence). The CDR3 nucleotides are TGTGCCAGCAGCTTGGGACAGGTAACGGATGAGCAGTTCTTC. Translated, it gives CASSLGQVTDEQFF.

Concerning this clone itself: At one end, the junction sequence differs from germline, possibly due to a read error. The chain carries TRBV9 and TRBJ2-6; a possible D gene is TRBD2 (6 bases). The CDR3 covers 15 residues. Germline V gene sequence: CDR1 SGDLS, CDR2 YYNGEE. CDR3 residues: CAGSVGGTGANVLTF. DNA for the CDR3: TGTGCCGGCAGCGTCGGGGGTACTGGGGCCAACGTCCTGACTTTC.

CDR3 in amino acids: CASSEGGVGYNEQFF. The DNA for the CDR3 is TGTGCCAGCAGTGAGGGGGGAGTGGGATACAATGAGCAGTTCTTC. This sequence joins TRBV2 and TRBJ2-1; weak D call: TRBD2 (6 bases). V was pared by 3 bases and J by 4 bases, with 13 bases between. Germline CDR1 reads SNHLY; CDR2 reads FYNNEI. This CDR3 comprises 15 residues.

This chain connects TRBV27 to TRBJ1-2; no definite D call. The germline gives CDR1 MNHEY, CDR2 SMNVEV (reference sequence). This CDR3 region has 16 residues. The V gene lost 5 bases and the J gene lost 3 bases, with 19 bases spanning the gap. The CDR3, as DNA: TGTGCCAGCAGTCCCTCCAGCCTGTTCCTAGACTATGGCTACACCTTC. Residues: CASSPSSLFLDYGYTF.

The rearrangement joins TRBV28 to TRBJ1-2; D may be TRBD1 (5 bases). Germline lookup yields CDR1 MDHEN and CDR2 SYDVKM. V was shortened by 7 bases and J by 0 bases, with 12 bases between the two germline ends. This CDR3 is 14 amino acids long. The CDR3 is CASTNPTANYGYTF. The DNA of the CDR3 is TGTGCCAGCACCAATCCGACAGCTAACTATGGCTACACCTTC.